A single T cell receptor beta chain is shown here with its context. This sample is drawn from a study of blood T cell repertoires in COVID-19. In the study overall: The United States, Italy and Spain were the sources of the acute and convalescent COVID-19 samples.

TCRdb's table, derived via immunoSEQ multiplex PCR, lists solely in-frame clones and lacks some. The sample shows fewer than 300,000 clones, about 87% of them seen only once. CDR1 is LNHDA and CDR2 is SQIVND in the germline V gene (reference sequence). The CDR3 has 13 amino acids. V shed 8 bases, J shed 12 bases, and the junction held 10 bases outside the gene matches. This receptor was identified in a man in his 60s who had recovered from COVID-19. This sequence joins TRBV19 and TRBJ2-1; TRBD2 aligns across 10 bases. Sequencing input: peripheral blood. CDR3 sequence reads: CASQRGGFEGQFF. The CDR3 DNA follows: TGTGCCAGTCAGCGGGGGGGGTTTGAGGGGCAGTTCTTC.